The 5 T cell receptor beta chains given below trace back to one sample, sequenced in a study of T cell responses to AZD1222 COVID-19 vaccine. The protocol was immunoSEQ multiplex PCR, while the TCRdb copy is restricted to in-frame clones and leaves out a portion. The table has roughly 70,000 clones, about 80% seen once. Sequenced here: peripheral blood, sampled 28 days after the second AZD1222 dose. The receptors shown here come from an adult who received the AZD1222 COVID-19 vaccine.

V usage is TRBV6-5 and J usage is TRBJ1-5; 7 bases map to TRBD1. The CDR3 loop spans 13 amino acids. V shed 8 bases, J shed 3 bases, and the junction held 4 bases outside the gene matches. From germline, CDR1 is MNHEY and CDR2 SVGAGI. The DNA of the CDR3 is TGTGCCAGCGAGGGACAGCTCAATCAGCCCCAGCATTTT. Translation: CASEGQLNQPQHF.

This chain joins TRBV9 and TRBJ1-5; a weak D match, TRBD1 (6 bases). V was pared by 3 bases and J by 5 bases, with 12 bases between. The germline V gene has CDR1 SGDLS and CDR2 YYNGEE. The CDR3 length is 14 residues. In DNA form, the CDR3 reads TGTGCCAGCAGCGAGGGACACGGGGATCAGCCCCAGCATTTT. Amino acids: CASSEGHGDQPQHF.

The rearrangement links TRBV7-2 to TRBJ1-6; D is unclear. Per the germline V gene, CDR1 is SGHTA and CDR2 is FQGNSA. V was pared by 2 bases and J by 11 bases, with 16 bases between. The CDR3 is made up of 15 amino acids. The CDR3 bases are TGTGCCAGCAGCTTACTTGATGAGGGCTTGACACCCCTCCACTTT. Translation: CASSLLDEGLTPLHF.

The chain joins TRBV4-2 to TRBJ2-2; weak D call: TRBD2 (5 bases). The CDR3 is 20 amino acids. Germline V gene lookup returns CDR1 LGHNA and CDR2 YNFKEQ. The V gene lost 0 bases and the J gene lost 6 bases, with 26 bases spanning the gap. The CDR3 spells CASSQEPPRLALPGAGELFF. The CDR3 bases are TGTGCCAGCAGCCAAGAACCCCCCCGGCTAGCTCTCCCGGGTGCCGGGGAGCTGTTTTTT.

The chain combines TRBV5-4 with TRBJ2-3; TRBD2 is a possible D gene (6 bases). Germline CDR1 reads SGHNT; CDR2 reads YYREEE (reference sequence). This CDR3 has 17 amino acids. V was trimmed by 4 bases and J by 0 bases, leaving 18 bases between them. CDR3 loop: CASSQPASASSTDTQYF. The DNA of the CDR3 is TGTGCCAGCAGCCAGCCGGCTAGCGCCTCTAGCACAGATACGCAGTATTTT.